This T cell receptor (beta chain) appears in the sequencing data of a study of radiotherapy plus CTLA-4 blockade in lung cancer. Study-wide results and limits: Early clonal dynamics of blood T cells, together with interferon-beta, were reported as the best response predictor.

This table comes from immunoSEQ multiplex PCR, and its TCRdb copy is limited to in-frame clones, with some not included. The table records tens of thousands of clones, approximately 80% of them present only once. Comment on this clone: Its target is not known.

This sample comprised peripheral blood, obtained from a patient treated with radiotherapy plus ipilimumab. This sequence was found in a human donor with non-small cell lung cancer who had stable disease on radiotherapy plus ipilimumab.

The CDR3 DNA follows: TGTGCCAGCAGCTTAGGGGTCTACAATGAGCAGTTCTTC. Residues: CASSLGVYNEQFF. J is TRBJ2-1 and V is TRBV11-2; D call uncertain. The germline gives CDR1 SGHAT, CDR2 FQNNGV. The CDR3 has 13 residues. V was clipped by 1 base and J by 3 bases, with 4 bases between them.